At least ten counts were recorded for the clone carrying this T cell receptor (beta chain). No antigen is known for it. The V and J ends lost 0 bases and 7 bases, in that order; junction bases with no gene match: 8. The CDR3 consists of 16 residues. Germline values: CDR1 SGDLS, CDR2 YYNGEE. These data are taken from a study of CD8 T cells in ankylosing spondylitis. TCRdb re-called the 5' RACE reads through MiXCR, storing one row per CDR3 protein. The sample includes roughly 30,000 distinct CDR3 sequences, about 5.1% of them seen just once. Overall study findings and caveats: The authors found the disease-linked clones to be CD8+ and relatively rare in peripheral blood. In synovial fluid and blood from reactive arthritis, some motif variants were previously reported.

The genes are TRBV9 and TRBJ2-1; 9 bases agree with TRBD2. The source of this sequence is a female donor with ankylosing spondylitis or in good health (not recorded which). The sequenced sample was blood, either unsorted or a sorted T cell fraction (not recorded which). The CDR3 DNA follows: TGTGCCAGCAGCGTAGATAGCGGGAGAAAGGGGAATGAGCAGTTCTTC. Its protein product is CASSVDSGRKGNEQFF.